The 26 T cell receptor beta chains below come from one sample, sequenced in a study of cytomegalovirus exposure and HLA in healthy donors. Both 60 Vbeta primers and 13 Jbeta primers went into the PCR. Method: immunoSEQ multiplex PCR; TCRdb's copy keeps in-frame clones and lacks some. The sample shows hundreds of thousands of clones, around 64% of them seen only once. Sample: PBMCs. These receptors were taken from a middle-aged man in good health and CMV-seropositive.

In DNA, the CDR3 is TGTGCCAGCAGCTTTCTAGCGGGGAAAGAGACCCAGTACTTC. Translated, it gives CASSFLAGKETQYF. The chain joins TRBV7-9 to TRBJ2-5, with TRBD2 matching 9 bases. This CDR3 has 14 residues. Trimming took 3 bases from V and 3 from J; bases not matched to a gene: 2. Germline loops: CDR1 SEHNR, CDR2 FQNEAQ (reference sequence).

The rearrangement joins TRBV6-1 to TRBJ1-2; maybe TRBD1 (6 bases). V lost 0 bases to trimming and J lost 8 bases, with 22 bases between them. The CDR3 extends over 17 amino acids. Germline V gene lookup returns CDR1 MNHNS and CDR2 SASEGT. For the CDR3, the DNA is TGTGCCAGCAGTGAAGCTTTGGCGTATGGGGGGGCAAACGGCTACACCTTC. Translation gives CASSEALAYGGANGYTF.

This sequence joins TRBV9 and TRBJ1-2; D possibly corresponds to TRBD1 (6 bases). The germline V and J ends were trimmed by 4 bases and 8 bases, with 21 bases remaining between them. The length of the CDR3 is 15 residues. Per germline, CDR1 SGDLS and CDR2 YYNGEE. CDR3 sequence reads: CASSSRQVADGGYTF. The CDR3 nucleotides read TGTGCCAGCAGCTCCAGACAGGTTGCGGACGGGGGCTACACCTTC.

This chain joins TRBV10-3 and TRBJ2-3; 7 bases match TRBD2. CDR3 length: 15 residues. The junction had 8 bases not matched to a gene; V was cut back by 4 bases and J by 4 bases. Germline lookup yields CDR1 ENHRY and CDR2 SYGVKD. The CDR3 coding sequence is TGTGCCATCAGTGTCCCTAGACTAGCCCCAGATACGCAGTATTTT. It encodes CAISVPRLAPDTQYF.

The chain employs TRBV2 and TRBJ1-1, with D hard to call. V was pared by 7 bases and J by 0 bases, with 15 bases between. The CDR3 consists of 15 residues. CDR1 SNHLY and CDR2 FYNNEI come from the germline V gene. CDR3 sequence reads: CASTPGSGMNTEAFF. CDR3 DNA sequence: TGTGCCAGCACCCCGGGTTCGGGTATGAACACTGAAGCTTTCTTT.

The chain uses TRBV18 and TRBJ2-6; TRBD1 is a possible D gene (5 bases). The V end was cut by 3 bases, the J end by 2 bases, with 17 bases between. The length of the CDR3 is 18 residues. The germline CDR1 and CDR2 sequences are KGHSH and LQKENI. The CDR3 loop reads CASSPVWEIGAGANVLTF. DNA for the CDR3: TGTGCCAGCTCACCCGTTTGGGAAATAGGGGCTGGGGCCAACGTCCTGACTTTC.

The chain uses TRBV4-2 and TRBJ2-2, with D unresolved. V was cut by 1 base and J by 0 bases, with 9 bases left in between. There are 16 residues in the CDR3. Germline CDR1 LGHNA, CDR2 YNFKEQ. This chain's CDR3 is CASSQGNEANTGELFF. The CDR3 nucleotides are TGTGCCAGCAGCCAAGGAAATGAGGCGAACACCGGGGAGCTGTTTTTT.

The chain recombines TRBV19 with TRBJ2-1; D gene uncertain. V lost 4 bases and J lost 3, with 7 bases in between. Germline V gene lookup returns CDR1 LNHDA and CDR2 SQIVND (reference sequence). This CDR3 comprises 13 residues. CDR3 residues: CASSTTGYNEQFF. The CDR3 DNA reads TGTGCCAGTAGTACGACGGGCTACAATGAGCAGTTCTTC.

The V gene is TRBV27, the J gene TRBJ2-7, with D possibly matching TRBD1 (6 bases). The CDR3 runs to 14 residues. V was shortened by 3 bases and J by 5 bases, with 14 bases between the two germline ends. CDR1 is MNHEY and CDR2 is SMNVEV in the germline V gene (reference sequence). The CDR3: CASSFKQGSNEQYF. CDR3 DNA: TGTGCCAGCAGTTTCAAGCAGGGGTCCAACGAGCAGTACTTC.

V gene TRBV7-2 combines with J gene TRBJ2-1; D not resolved. This CDR3 region has 13 residues. Trimming removed 3 bases from V and 10 bases from J, with 13 bases in between. The germline gives CDR1 SGHTA, CDR2 FQGNSA. The CDR3, as DNA: TGTGCCAGCAGCTTGGCCGGGTTTGAAGAGCAGTTCTTC. It is translated as CASSLAGFEEQFF.

The chain couples TRBV5-1 to TRBJ2-7; TRBD1 matches at 8 bases. This CDR3 has 13 amino acids. Looked up from germline, CDR1 is SGHRS and CDR2 is YFSETQ. The ends lost 3 bases at V and 7 bases at J; junction bases unmatched: 6. The chain's CDR3 is CASSSGGQLEQYF. The CDR3 bases are TGCGCCAGCAGCTCAGGGGGCCAGTTAGAGCAGTACTTC.

The V and J genes are TRBV5-4 and TRBJ2-5; 8 nucleotides match TRBD2. V was clipped by 0 bases and J by 2 bases; unmatched bases: 3. The CDR3 is 15 residues long. Germline V gene lookup returns CDR1 SGHNT and CDR2 YYREEE (reference sequence). CDR3 protein: CASSLGAGVQETQYF. Here the CDR3 DNA reads TGTGCCAGCAGCTTGGGAGCGGGGGTACAAGAGACCCAGTACTTC.

The rearrangement links TRBV9 to TRBJ2-1; maybe TRBD2 (5 bases). The CDR3 is 16 amino acids. Per germline, CDR1 SGDLS and CDR2 YYNGEE. Deletions cut 0 bases from V and 5 bases from J, with 15 bases between. The DNA for the CDR3 is TGTGCCAGCAGCGTAGCTATAGTCCACGGGGACAATGAGCAGTTCTTC. Protein product: CASSVAIVHGDNEQFF.

The rearrangement uses TRBV16 and TRBJ1-5; D might be TRBD1 (6 bases). The CDR3 length is 14 residues. CDR1 is KGHSY, CDR2 FQNENV, per germline. Trimming pared 5 bases from V and 5 bases from J, leaving 13 bases between. This CDR3 reads CASSSRTEYQPQHF. In nucleotides, the CDR3 is TGTGCCAGCAGCTCACGGACAGAGTATCAGCCCCAGCATTTT.

J is TRBJ2-3 and V is TRBV10-3; 12 bases fit TRBD2. CDR1 is ENHRY, CDR2 SYGVKD, per germline. V was clipped by 4 bases and J by 2 bases; unmatched bases: 1. CDR3 length: 15 residues. The CDR3 is CAISGTSGDTDTQYF. DNA for the CDR3: TGTGCCATCAGTGGGACTAGCGGGGACACAGATACGCAGTATTTT.

The rearrangement uses TRBV7-9 and TRBJ2-2; D remains ambiguous. With 1 base removed from V and 8 bases from J, the gap between germline ends came to 17 bases. CDR1 is SEHNR and CDR2 is FQNEAQ in the germline V gene (reference sequence). CDR3 size: 16 residues. CDR3 DNA sequence: TGTGCCAGCAGCTTAGTCCAGGTCTCTCAGTCAGGGGAGCTGTTTTTT. Its protein product is CASSLVQVSQSGELFF.

V and J are TRBV11-2 and TRBJ2-6; D is possibly TRBD2 (5 bases). Germline V CDR1 and CDR2: SGHAT, FQNNGV. V gave up 5 bases and J gave up 0 bases, with 8 bases separating them. CDR3 length equals 15 residues. CDR3 loop: CASSLGVSGANVLTF. For the CDR3, the DNA is TGTGCCAGCAGCCTCGGGGTCTCTGGGGCCAACGTCCTGACTTTC.

The rearrangement links TRBV6-1 to TRBJ1-2; D remains unclear. Trimming pared 7 bases from V and 5 bases from J, leaving 11 bases between. Germline CDR1 reads MNHNS; CDR2 reads SASEGT. This CDR3 contains 12 residues. The CDR3 reads CASTNTRYGYTF. The CDR3 nucleotides are TGTGCCAGCACCAATACAAGATATGGCTACACCTTC.

The genes are TRBV10-3 and TRBJ1-1; weak D call: TRBD1 (6 bases). CDR1 ENHRY and CDR2 SYGVKD come from the germline V gene. The CDR3 runs to 14 residues. V lost 3 bases to trimming and J lost 4 bases, with 12 bases between them. CDR3 in amino acids: CAISEQGKVTEAFF. The CDR3 nucleotides read TGTGCCATCAGTGAACAGGGAAAAGTCACTGAAGCTTTCTTT.

This clone was counted a few times. V and J are TRBV4-2 and TRBJ2-7; 8 bases match TRBD1. CDR3 length equals 18 residues. Germline V gene lookup returns CDR1 LGHNA and CDR2 YNFKEQ. V gave up 3 bases and J gave up 2 bases; unmatched junction bases: 15. The CDR3 nucleotides are TGTGCCAGCAGCCACTCAAGATCGGCGGGACAGGTAACCTACGAGCAGTACTTC. This gives the protein CASSHSRSAGQVTYEQYF.

The genes are TRBV28 and TRBJ1-1, with no clear D. From germline, CDR1 is MDHEN and CDR2 SYDVKM. The CDR3 extends over 13 amino acids. Trimming stripped 6 bases from V and 0 bases from J, with 8 bases between. This CDR3 reads CASRGAMNTEAFF. The DNA of the CDR3 is TGTGCCAGCAGGGGAGCCATGAACACTGAAGCTTTCTTT. Full variable domain (outside the CDR3, taken from reference TRBV28 and TRBJ1-1): DVKVTQSSRYLVKRTGEKVFLECVQDMDHENMFWYRQDPGLGLRLIYFSYDVKMKEKGDIPEGYSVSREKKERFSLILESASTNQTSMYLCASRGAMNTEAFFGQGTRLTVV.

This chain connects TRBV5-6 to TRBJ1-2; D may be TRBD1 (5 bases). Trimming took off 0 bases at V and 1 base at J, with 19 bases between the two ends. The V gene's germline CDR1 is SGHDT and CDR2 YYEEEE. This CDR3 contains 18 residues. CDR3 coding DNA: TGTGCCAGCAGCTTGGAGTGGGGGACTGTAGAACTTAACTATGGCTACACCTTC. Amino acids: CASSLEWGTVELNYGYTF.

The gene calls are TRBV25-1 and TRBJ2-5, with TRBD2 identical over 7 bases. V shed 2 bases and J 3 bases; nucleotides not matched to a gene: 9. The CDR3 is 16 amino acids. Germline V gives CDR1 MGHDK, CDR2 SYGVNS. CDR3 DNA sequence: TGTGCCAGCAGTGAACCGTACAGCGGGGCTGAAGAGACCCAGTACTTC. Translation: CASSEPYSGAEETQYF. The whole variable domain, remainder taken from reference TRBV25-1 and TRBJ2-5, is EADIYQTPRYLVIGTGKKITLECSQTMGHDKMYWYQQDPGMELHLIHYSYGVNSTEKGDLSSESTVSRIRTEHFPLTLESARPSHTSQYLCASSEPYSGAEETQYFGPGTRLLVL.

The chain uses TRBV5-1 and TRBJ2-7, with TRBD1 matching over 11 bases. Trimming at V came to 4 bases and at J to 7 bases, leaving 7 bases not matched to a gene. The CDR3 loop spans 14 amino acids. Germline V CDR1 and CDR2: SGHRS, YFSETQ. CDR3 loop: CASSPGQGVLEQYF. The DNA for the CDR3 is TGCGCCAGCAGCCCGGGACAGGGGGTTTTAGAGCAGTACTTC.

This rearrangement joins TRBV11-2 to TRBJ2-6; 7 nucleotides line up with TRBD1. The V segment lost 5 bases and the J segment 2 bases; nucleotides outside the gene matches: 12. CDR3 size: 18 residues. Germline V gene lookup returns CDR1 SGHAT and CDR2 FQNNGV. CDR3 DNA sequence: TGTGCCAGCAGCAGAAACGGACAGGTCGGCACTGGGGCCAACGTCCTGACTTTC. Protein product: CASSRNGQVGTGANVLTF.

This rearrangement joins TRBV15 to TRBJ2-1; TRBD2 agrees at 10 bases. Germline lookup yields CDR1 LNHNV and CDR2 YYDKDF (reference sequence). V shed 6 bases and J 4 bases; nucleotides not matched to a gene: 6. The CDR3 extends over 15 amino acids. The CDR3 protein is CATSTGLADYNEQFF. The CDR3 DNA reads TGTGCCACCAGTACCGGACTAGCGGATTACAATGAGCAGTTCTTC. The full variable domain, in which reference TRBV15 and TRBJ2-1 provide the parts outside the CDR3, is DAMVIQNPRYQVTQFGKPVTLSCSQTLNHNVMYWYQQKSSQAPKLLFHYYDKDFNNEADTPDNFQSRRPNTSFCFLDIRSPGLGDTAMYLCATSTGLADYNEQFFGPGTRLTVL.